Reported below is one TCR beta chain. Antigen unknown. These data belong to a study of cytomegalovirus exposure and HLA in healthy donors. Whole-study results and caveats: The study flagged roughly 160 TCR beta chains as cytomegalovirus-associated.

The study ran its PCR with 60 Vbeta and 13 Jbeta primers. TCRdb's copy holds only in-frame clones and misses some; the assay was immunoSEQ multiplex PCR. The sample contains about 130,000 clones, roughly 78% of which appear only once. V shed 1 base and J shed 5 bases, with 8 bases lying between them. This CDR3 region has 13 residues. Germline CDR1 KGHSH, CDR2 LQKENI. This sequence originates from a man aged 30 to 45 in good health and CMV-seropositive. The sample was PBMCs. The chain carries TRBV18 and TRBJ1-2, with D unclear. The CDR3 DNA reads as TGTGCCAGCTCACCACAGGGAGGGTATGGCTACACCTTC. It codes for CASSPQGGYGYTF.